What follows are 27 T cell receptor beta chains derived from one specimen sequenced in a study of CD8+ T cells in alopecia areata. Isolated RNA was reverse transcribed into cDNA used as the sequencing template. Clones were sequenced by immunoSEQ multiplex PCR, and TCRdb holds only the in-frame ones, with some missing. The sample lists about 180,000 clones; roughly 66% were seen once. The sequencing used CD8+ T cells sorted from blood, collected at week 0. The source of these receptors is a human donor with alopecia areata.

Comment on this clone: The junction and the germline gene differ at one end; a read error may be behind it. CDR3 in amino acids: CSVGGCTF. CDR3 sequence (DNA): TGCAGCGTTGGGGGCTGCACCTTC. The rearrangement links TRBV29-1 to TRBJ1-2; D perhaps matches TRBD1 (5 bases). This CDR3 spans 8 amino acids. CDR1 SQVTM and CDR2 ANQGSEA come from the germline V gene.

This clone was detected only a few times. The rearrangement uses TRBV7-9 and TRBJ1-5, with D unresolved. CDR1 SEHNR and CDR2 FQNEAQ come from the germline V gene (reference sequence). The V end was cut by 5 bases, the J end by 5 bases, with 19 bases between. The CDR3 extends over 16 amino acids. The CDR3 coding sequence is TGTGCCAGCAGCATGGGGAAGGGAGGATGGGATCAGCCCCAGCATTTT. It yields the protein CASSMGKGGWDQPQHF.

The chain recombines TRBV5-1 with TRBJ1-2; 7 bases are shared with TRBD1. The V and J ends lost 0 bases and 3 bases, in that order; junction bases with no gene match: 8. The CDR3 runs to 16 residues. The V gene's germline CDR1 is SGHRS and CDR2 YFSETQ. CDR3 DNA: TGCGCCAGCAGCTTGGAGGGACAGCCGGGAGACTATGGCTACACCTTC. It yields the protein CASSLEGQPGDYGYTF.

This clone appeared a few times. V and J are TRBV27 and TRBJ2-7, with D maybe TRBD2 (6 bases). The CDR3 runs to 13 residues. Between the trimmed V and J ends, which lost 5 bases and 6 bases, there was a span of 14 bases. Germline CDR1 is MNHEY and CDR2 is SMNVEV (reference sequence). The CDR3 region is CASSPKTGGEQYF. DNA for the CDR3: TGTGCCAGCAGTCCAAAAACCGGGGGCGAGCAGTACTTC.

The chain uses TRBV27 and TRBJ2-1; 10 bases map to TRBD2. Trimming cost V 5 bases and J 3 bases; bases outside gene matches: 4. Germline CDR1 reads MNHEY; CDR2 reads SMNVEV (reference sequence). The CDR3 has 15 residues. The chain's CDR3 is CASSTSGAHYNEQFF. The DNA for the CDR3 is TGTGCCAGCAGTACTAGCGGGGCGCACTACAATGAGCAGTTCTTC.

The chain has TRBV11-3 and TRBJ2-1, with TRBD1 as a possible D gene (5 bases). Per germline, CDR1 SGHNT and CDR2 YENEEA. This CDR3 has 17 residues. V shed 5 bases and J shed 0 bases, with 17 bases lying between them. CDR3 sequence: CASSPRAGLSSYNEQFF. The DNA for the CDR3 is TGTGCCAGCAGCCCTAGAGCAGGGCTGAGCTCCTACAATGAGCAGTTCTTC.

This chain uses TRBV5-1 with TRBJ2-1; 9 bases map to TRBD2. The trim removed 8 bases at V and 5 bases at J, leaving 5 bases unmatched. Germline CDR1 is SGHRS and CDR2 is YFSETQ. The CDR3 covers 13 residues. In nucleotides, the CDR3 is TGCGCCAGTGTGGGACTAGCCCACAATGAGCAGTTCTTC. This sequence encodes CASVGLAHNEQFF.

The genes are TRBV7-9 and TRBJ2-5; D uncertain. CDR1 and CDR2 (germline): SEHNR, FQNEAQ (reference sequence). With 8 bases removed from V and 1 base from J, the gap between germline ends came to 8 bases. The CDR3 consists of 12 residues. In nucleotides, the CDR3 is TGTGCCAGCGAAACTTCCCAAGAGACCCAGTACTTC. Encoded protein: CASETSQETQYF.

The V and J genes are TRBV4-1 and TRBJ1-1; D not resolved. The germline V and J ends were trimmed by 5 bases and 2 bases, with 3 bases remaining between them. The CDR3 is 11 residues long. In germline, CDR1 is MGHRA, CDR2 YSYEKL. The DNA of the CDR3 is TGCGCCAGCAGCTTAAACACTGAAGCTTTCTTT. Protein product: CASSLNTEAFF.

The rearrangement links TRBV6-5 to TRBJ2-1; possibly TRBD1 for D (6 bases). The CDR3 is 14 residues long. Germline V gene data show CDR1 as MNHEY and CDR2 as SVGAGI. V lost 2 bases and J 2 bases, leaving 7 bases between the germline ends. This CDR3 reads CASSYGTTYNEQFF. In nucleotides, the CDR3 is TGTGCCAGCAGTTACGGGACAACCTACAATGAGCAGTTCTTC.

V usage is TRBV5-1 and J usage is TRBJ2-7; TRBD1 agrees at 8 bases. CDR3 size: 15 residues. Germline-derived CDR1 and CDR2 are SGHRS and YFSETQ. Trimming took 4 bases from V and 0 from J; bases not matched to a gene: 6. The CDR3 protein is CASSDGTGGSYEQYF. The DNA of the CDR3 is TGCGCCAGCAGCGATGGGACAGGCGGCTCCTACGAGCAGTACTTC.

The chain has TRBV29-1 and TRBJ1-3; no reliable D call. V lost 4 bases, J lost 2 bases, and 12 bases lay in between. The CDR3 runs 14 residues. Per germline, CDR1 SQVTM and CDR2 ANQGSEA. CDR3 nucleotides: TGCAGCGTTGGGGCGGGGAGAACTGGAAACACCATATATTTT. Amino acids: CSVGAGRTGNTIYF.

The table lists this clone with a count of one. The genes are TRBV5-1 and TRBJ2-1; 11 nucleotides line up with TRBD2. Germline CDR1 and CDR2: SGHRS and YFSETQ. The V gene end was trimmed by 0 bases and the J gene end by 2 bases; junction bases not matched to a gene: 4. The CDR3 consists of 17 residues. CDR3 bases: TGCGCCAGCAGCTTGGCCCCTAGCGGGGGGACCTACAATGAGCAGTTCTTC. Its protein product is CASSLAPSGGTYNEQFF.

V is TRBV10-3 and J is TRBJ2-3; TRBD1 or TRBD2 may be the D gene (6 bases each). Germline assignment: CDR1 ENHRY and CDR2 SYGVKD. Trimming shortened V by 1 base and J by 0 bases, and 14 bases separated the two germline ends. This CDR3 comprises 17 residues. The CDR3 coding sequence is TGTGCCATCAGTGAGTACCCGGGGGCAGCTAGCACAGATACGCAGTATTTT. This codes for CAISEYPGAASTDTQYF.

The CDR3 spells CASSLYSTYGYTF. The CDR3 coding sequence is TGTGCCAGCAGCCTATACAGCACTTATGGCTACACCTTC. The chain joins TRBV14 to TRBJ1-2; D remains ambiguous. From germline, CDR1 is SGHDN and CDR2 FVKESK. V gave up 4 bases and J gave up 5 bases, with 11 bases separating them. This CDR3 has 13 residues.

This clone was observed a handful of times. The chain joins TRBV13 to TRBJ1-4; D possibly corresponds to TRBD1 (5 bases). From germline, CDR1 is PRHDT and CDR2 FYEKMQ (reference sequence). The length of the CDR3 is 14 residues. Trimming stripped 3 bases from V and 4 bases from J, with 9 bases between. The CDR3 sequence is CASSFGGSNEKLFF. As DNA, the CDR3 is TGTGCCAGCAGCTTCGGGGGTAGTAATGAAAAACTGTTTTTT.

This rearrangement joins TRBV27 to TRBJ2-1; no clear D. Germline V gene sequence: CDR1 MNHEY, CDR2 SMNVEV (reference sequence). V was cut by 0 bases and J by 6 bases, with 6 bases left in between. The CDR3 runs to 13 residues. This CDR3 is CASSLSHSNEQFF. CDR3 nucleotide sequence: TGTGCCAGCAGTTTATCCCACAGCAATGAGCAGTTCTTC.

The chain employs TRBV6-5 and TRBJ2-3, with D possibly being TRBD1 (5 bases). Germline assignment: CDR1 MNHEY and CDR2 SVGAGI. V was cut by 4 bases and J by 1 base, with 12 bases left in between. The CDR3 is 15 residues long. The CDR3 region is CASSLREQGTDTQYF. The CDR3 DNA is TGTGCCAGCAGTTTACGAGAACAGGGCACAGATACGCAGTATTTT.

The chain combines TRBV4-1 with TRBJ2-7, with 8 bases identical to TRBD2. The V gene end was trimmed by 3 bases and the J gene end by 0 bases; junction bases not matched to a gene: 4. This CDR3 spans 15 amino acids. Germline values: CDR1 MGHRA, CDR2 YSYEKL. The CDR3 DNA is TGCGCCAGCAGCCAGGTAGCGGGGAGCTCCTACGAGCAGTACTTC. It codes for CASSQVAGSSYEQYF.

This clone was found once. The chain links TRBV7-3 to TRBJ2-3; 12 bases line up with TRBD1. The CDR3 runs to 16 residues. Germline assignment: CDR1 SGHTA and CDR2 FQGTGA. V lost 3 bases to trimming and J lost 1 base; unmatched junction nucleotides: 2. The CDR3 is CASSLGTGGRTDTQYF. The DNA of the CDR3 is TGTGCCAGCAGCTTGGGGACAGGGGGCCGCACAGATACGCAGTATTTT.

V gene TRBV23-1 combines with J gene TRBJ1-5, with TRBD1 identical over 9 bases. TRBV23-1 counts as an open reading frame of uncertain function. The CDR3 has 17 amino acids. J lost 1 base, V lost 6 bases, and 10 bases had no gene match. This chain's CDR3 is CASRGGYRGLSNQPQHF. CDR3 coding DNA: TGCGCCAGCAGGGGGGGGTACAGGGGGCTGAGCAATCAGCCCCAGCATTTT.

This rearrangement joins TRBV4-1 to TRBJ1-6, with D unclear. Between the trimmed V and J ends, which lost 0 bases and 1 base, there was a span of 16 bases. The CDR3 is 19 amino acids. Germline loops: CDR1 MGHRA, CDR2 YSYEKL. The DNA for the CDR3 is TGCGCCAGCAGCCAAGAACCCGGCCGGAGAGGGTCCTATAATTCACCCCTCCACTTT. This gives the protein CASSQEPGRRGSYNSPLHF.

The chain uses TRBV7-9 and TRBJ1-5; D gene ambiguous. The CDR3 consists of 14 residues. Trimming pared 5 bases from V and 0 bases from J, leaving 8 bases between. The germline CDR1 and CDR2 sequences are SEHNR and FQNEAQ (reference sequence). CDR3 amino acids: CASSPADSNQPQHF. The DNA of the CDR3 is TGTGCCAGCAGCCCTGCAGATAGCAATCAGCCCCAGCATTTT.

The V and J genes are TRBV29-1 and TRBJ2-7, with 10 positions matching TRBD1. The CDR3 is 14 amino acids. V gave up 7 bases and J gave up 4 bases; unmatched junction bases: 10. Germline V gene lookup returns CDR1 SQVTM and CDR2 ANQGSEA. CDR3 nucleotides: TGCAGCGCAAAAAGAGGACAGGGGGTTTACGAGCAGTACTTC. Translation gives CSAKRGQGVYEQYF.

This clone came up a few times. This chain joins TRBV6-9 and TRBJ1-5; D possibly corresponds to TRBD1 (6 bases). V was trimmed by 2 bases and J by 9 bases, leaving 11 bases between them. CDR3 length: 13 residues. From germline, CDR1 is MNHGY and CDR2 SVAAGI. DNA of the CDR3: TGTGCCAGCAGTTATGCAACAGGGTTGCCCCAGCATTTT. The encoded protein is CASSYATGLPQHF.

The V and J genes are TRBV5-1 and TRBJ2-5; TRBD2 might be the D (6 bases). The CDR3 length is 15 residues. Trimming shortened V by 0 bases and J by 5 bases, and 14 bases separated the two germline ends. CDR1 is SGHRS, CDR2 YFSETQ, per germline. The CDR3, as DNA: TGCGCCAGCAGCTTGGGTGGCGGGGTACAGGAGACCCAGTACTTC. It encodes CASSLGGGVQETQYF.

This clone has a handful of counts. V usage is TRBV5-8 and J usage is TRBJ2-2; D is undetermined. This CDR3 has 12 amino acids. CDR1 is SGHTS and CDR2 is YDEGEE in the germline V gene. Trimming left V 4 bases short and J 3 bases short, with 4 bases between. The CDR3: CASSPYTGELFF. The CDR3 DNA is TGTGCCAGCAGCCCCTACACCGGGGAGCTGTTTTTT.